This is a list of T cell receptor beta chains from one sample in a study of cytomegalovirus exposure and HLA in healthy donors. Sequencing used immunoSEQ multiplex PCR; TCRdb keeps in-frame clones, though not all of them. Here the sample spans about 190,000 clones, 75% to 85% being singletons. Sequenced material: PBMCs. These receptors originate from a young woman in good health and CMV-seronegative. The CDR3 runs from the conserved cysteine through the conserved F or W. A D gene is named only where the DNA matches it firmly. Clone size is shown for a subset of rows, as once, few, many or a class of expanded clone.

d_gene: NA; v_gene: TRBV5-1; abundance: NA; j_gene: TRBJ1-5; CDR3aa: CASSFTGNNQPQHF; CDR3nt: TGCGCCAGCAGCTTCACAGGGAACAATCAGCCCCAGCATTTT
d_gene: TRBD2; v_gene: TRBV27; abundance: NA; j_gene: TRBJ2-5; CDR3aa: CASKLGEGFETQYF; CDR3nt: TGTGCCAGCAAGCTCGGGGAGGGGTTTGAGACCCAGTACTTC
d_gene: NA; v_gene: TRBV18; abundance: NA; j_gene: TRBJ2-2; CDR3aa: CASSPPSLRGNTGELFF; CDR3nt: TGTGCCAGCTCACCACCTTCTCTGCGGGGGAACACCGGGGAGCTGTTTTTT
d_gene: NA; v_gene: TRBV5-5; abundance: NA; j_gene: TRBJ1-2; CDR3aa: CASSSYTGSGYTF; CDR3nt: TGTGCCAGCAGCTCATATACAGGGTCTGGCTACACCTTC
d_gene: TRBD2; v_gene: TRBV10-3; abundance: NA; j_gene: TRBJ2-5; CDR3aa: CAISPLAGGRSTQYF; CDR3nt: TGTGCCATCAGCCCCCTAGCGGGGGGCCGGTCGACCCAGTACTTC
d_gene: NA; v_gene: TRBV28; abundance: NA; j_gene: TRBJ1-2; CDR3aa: CASSPTAYGYTF; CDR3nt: TGTGCCAGCAGTCCTACAGCCTATGGCTACACCTTC
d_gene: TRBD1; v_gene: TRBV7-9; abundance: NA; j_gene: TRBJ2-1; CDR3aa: CAITGGNNEQFF; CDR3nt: TGTGCCATTACAGGGGGGAACAATGAGCAGTTCTTC
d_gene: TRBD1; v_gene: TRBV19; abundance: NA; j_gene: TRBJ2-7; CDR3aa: CASSTTGAYEQYF; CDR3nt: TGTGCCAGTAGTACGACAGGGGCCTACGAGCAGTACTTC
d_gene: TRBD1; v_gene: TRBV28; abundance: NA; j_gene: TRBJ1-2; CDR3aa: CASNRQGAQGNGYTF; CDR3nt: TGTGCCAGCAACCGACAGGGGGCGCAAGGGAATGGCTACACCTTC
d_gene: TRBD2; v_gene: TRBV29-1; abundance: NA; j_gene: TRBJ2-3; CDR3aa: CSVEDRLAGFTDTQYF; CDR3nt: TGCAGCGTTGAAGATCGGTTAGCGGGATTTACAGATACGCAGTATTTT
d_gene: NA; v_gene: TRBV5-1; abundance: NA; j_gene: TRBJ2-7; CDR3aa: CASGRPDPGSSGEQYF; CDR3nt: TGCGCCAGCGGCCGCCCGGACCCCGGGAGTTCAGGGGAGCAGTACTTC
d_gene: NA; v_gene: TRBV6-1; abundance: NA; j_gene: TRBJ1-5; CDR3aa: CASSEVEGAFNQPQHF; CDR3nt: TGTGCCAGCAGTGAAGTGGAGGGTGCTTTCAATCAGCCCCAGCATTTT
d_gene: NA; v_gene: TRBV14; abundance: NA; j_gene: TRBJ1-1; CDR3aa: CASRWTSNTEAFF; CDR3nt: TGTGCCAGCAGGTGGACTTCGAACACTGAAGCTTTCTTT
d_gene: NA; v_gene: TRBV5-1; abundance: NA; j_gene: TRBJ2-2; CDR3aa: CASSPHLTGELFF; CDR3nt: TGCGCCAGCAGCCCACACCTCACCGGGGAGCTGTTTTTT
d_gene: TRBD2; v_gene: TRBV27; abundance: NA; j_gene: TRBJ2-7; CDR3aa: CASSLSDGTSTYEQYF; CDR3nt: TGTGCCAGCAGTTTATCGGACGGGACTAGCACCTACGAGCAGTACTTC
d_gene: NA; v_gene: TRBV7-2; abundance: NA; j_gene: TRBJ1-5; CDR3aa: CASSLAGAAWGSNQPQHF; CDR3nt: TGTGCCAGCAGCTTAGCAGGGGCTGCCTGGGGAAGCAATCAGCCCCAGCATTTT
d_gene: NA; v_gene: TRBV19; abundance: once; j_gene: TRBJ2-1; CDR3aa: CASRAGEGYNEQFF; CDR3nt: TGTGCCAGCCGGGCAGGGGAGGGATACAATGAGCAGTTCTTC
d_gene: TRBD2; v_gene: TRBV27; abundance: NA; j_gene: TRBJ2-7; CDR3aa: CASSLGLAGAEQYF; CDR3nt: TGTGCCAGCAGTCTCGGACTAGCGGGAGCCGAGCAGTACTTC
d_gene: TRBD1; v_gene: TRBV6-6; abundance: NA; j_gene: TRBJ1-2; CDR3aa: CASSPGTEYGYTF; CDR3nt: TGTGCCAGCAGTCCCGGGACAGAATATGGCTACACCTTC
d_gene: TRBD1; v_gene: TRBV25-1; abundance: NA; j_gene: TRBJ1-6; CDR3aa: CASRGEGANSPLHF; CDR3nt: TGTGCCAGCAGGGGAGAGGGGGCGAATTCACCCCTCCACTTT